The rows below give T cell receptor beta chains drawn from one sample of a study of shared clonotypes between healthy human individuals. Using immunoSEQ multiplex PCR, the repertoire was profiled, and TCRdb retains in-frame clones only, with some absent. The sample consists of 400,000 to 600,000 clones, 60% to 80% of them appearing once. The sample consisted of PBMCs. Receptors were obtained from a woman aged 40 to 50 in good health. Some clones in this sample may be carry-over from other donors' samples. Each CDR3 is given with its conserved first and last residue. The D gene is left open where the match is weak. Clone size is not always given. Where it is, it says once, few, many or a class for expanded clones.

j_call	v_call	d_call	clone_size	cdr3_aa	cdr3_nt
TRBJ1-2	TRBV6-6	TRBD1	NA	CASSYSTGGGYTF	TGTGCCAGCAGTTACTCGACAGGGGGAGGCTACACCTTC
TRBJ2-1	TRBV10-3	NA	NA	CAISLGSYNEQFF	TGTGCCATCAGTCTAGGCTCCTACAATGAGCAGTTCTTC
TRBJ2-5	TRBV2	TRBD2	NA	CASRMGLNKETQYF	TGTGCCAGCAGGATGGGACTAAACAAAGAGACCCAGTACTTC
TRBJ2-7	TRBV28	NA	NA	CASRETGNDEQYF	TGTGCCAGCAGGGAAACAGGGAACGACGAGCAGTACTTC
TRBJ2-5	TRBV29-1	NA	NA	CSAGVQETQYF	TGCAGCGCCGGGGTTCAAGAGACCCAGTACTTC
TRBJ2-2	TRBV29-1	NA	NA	CSVERENTGELFF	TGCAGCGTCGAGAGGGAGAACACCGGGGAGCTGTTTTTT
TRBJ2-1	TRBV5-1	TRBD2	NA	CASSLDSGRAGEQFF	TGCGCCAGCAGCTTGGATAGCGGGAGGGCCGGTGAGCAGTTCTTC
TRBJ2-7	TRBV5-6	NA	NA	CASSLRPLAELAYEQYF	TGTGCCAGCTCTCTCCGACCCCTTGCGGAATTGGCCTACGAGCAGTACTTC
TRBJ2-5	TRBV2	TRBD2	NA	CASTKGLAGNSQETQYF	TGTGCCAGCACCAAGGGACTAGCGGGAAACTCCCAAGAGACCCAGTACTTC
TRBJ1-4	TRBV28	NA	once	CASSLGYEKLFF	TGTGCCAGCAGTCTAGGGTATGAAAAACTGTTTTTT
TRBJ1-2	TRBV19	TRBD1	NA	CASSPSDRARGYTF	TGTGCCAGTAGTCCGTCGGACAGGGCCAGGGGCTACACCTTC
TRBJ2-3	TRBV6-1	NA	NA	CASSEVDTQYF	TGTGCCAGCAGTGAAGTAGATACGCAGTATTTT
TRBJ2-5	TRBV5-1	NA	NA	CASSVAGTQQETQYF	TGCGCCAGCAGCGTGGCCGGGACTCAACAAGAGACCCAGTACTTC
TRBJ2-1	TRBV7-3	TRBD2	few	CASSRAGGEQFF	TGTGCCAGCAGTCGGGCGGGAGGTGAGCAGTTCTTC
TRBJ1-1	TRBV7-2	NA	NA	CASSLAGHLNTEAFF	TGTGCCAGCAGCTTAGCGGGACACCTGAACACTGAAGCTTTCTTT
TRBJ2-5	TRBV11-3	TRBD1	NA	CASSMGQGVKTQYF	TGTGCCAGCAGCATGGGACAGGGGGTTAAGACCCAGTACTTC
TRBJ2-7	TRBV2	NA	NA	CASSLVGGYEQYF	TGTGCCAGCAGCCTTGTGGGGGGCTACGAGCAGTACTTC
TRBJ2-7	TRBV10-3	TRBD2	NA	CAISEQLAAVSYEQYF	TGTGCCATCAGTGAGCAACTAGCGGCCGTCTCCTACGAGCAGTACTTC
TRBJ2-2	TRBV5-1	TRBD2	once	CASSLPAGNTGELFF	TGCGCCAGCAGCTTGCCAGCGGGAAACACCGGGGAGCTGTTTTTT
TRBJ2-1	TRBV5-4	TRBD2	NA	CASSQTSAYNEQFF	TGTGCCAGCAGCCAGACTAGCGCTTACAATGAGCAGTTCTTC
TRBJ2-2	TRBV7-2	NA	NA	CASSHNFDGTGELFF	TGTGCCAGCAGCCATAATTTCGATGGAACCGGGGAGCTGTTTTTT
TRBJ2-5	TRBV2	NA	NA	CASSEWRVQETQYF	TGTGCCAGCAGTGAGTGGCGGGTCCAAGAGACCCAGTACTTC
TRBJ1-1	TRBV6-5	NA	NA	CASSYGQGNTEAFF	TGTGCCAGCAGTTACGGTCAGGGGAACACTGAAGCTTTCTTT
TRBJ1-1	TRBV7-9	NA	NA	CASSGPRRPNTEAFF	TGTGCCAGCAGCGGGCCTCGCAGGCCGAACACTGAAGCTTTCTTT
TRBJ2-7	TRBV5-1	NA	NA	CASSLNRAYEQYF	TGCGCCAGCAGCTTAAACAGGGCCTACGAGCAGTACTTC
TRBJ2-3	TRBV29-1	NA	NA	CSVGGGTSHTQYF	TGCAGCGTTGGGGGCGGGACCTCACATACGCAGTATTTT
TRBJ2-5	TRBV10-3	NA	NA	CAIGQGETQYF	TGTGCCATCGGTCAGGGAGAGACCCAGTACTTC
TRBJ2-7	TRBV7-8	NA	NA	CASSLGPVYEQYF	TGTGCCAGCAGCTTAGGTCCGGTGTACGAGCAGTACTTC
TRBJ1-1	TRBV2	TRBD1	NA	CASIPGQGDTEAFF	TGTGCCAGCATCCCGGGACAGGGGGACACTGAAGCTTTCTTT
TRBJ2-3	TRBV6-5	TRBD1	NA	CASRTGVADTQYF	TGTGCCAGCAGGACAGGGGTGGCAGATACGCAGTATTTT
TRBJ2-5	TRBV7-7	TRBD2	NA	CASSPGLAGETQYF	TGTGCCAGCAGCCCGGGACTAGCCGGGGAGACCCAGTACTTC
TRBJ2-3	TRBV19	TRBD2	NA	CASSPTSGAPGNTQYF	TGTGCCAGTAGTCCGACTAGCGGGGCGCCGGGGAATACGCAGTATTTT
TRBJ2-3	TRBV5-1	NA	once	CASSLLASTDTQYF	TGCGCCAGCAGCTTGTTGGCTAGCACAGATACGCAGTATTTT
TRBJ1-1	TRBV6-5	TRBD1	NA	CASSYSTGGTEAFF	TGTGCCAGCAGTTACTCGACAGGGGGCACTGAAGCTTTCTTT
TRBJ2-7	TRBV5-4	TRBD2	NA	CASSLGLAGGPTYEQYF	TGTGCCAGCAGCTTGGGGCTAGCGGGAGGGCCCACCTACGAGCAGTACTTC
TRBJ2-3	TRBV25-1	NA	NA	CASTPGGTDTQYF	TGTGCCAGCACCCCGGGCGGCACAGATACGCAGTATTTT
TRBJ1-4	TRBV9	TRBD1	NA	CASSRQGRGDEKLFF	TGTGCCAGCAGCCGACAGGGAAGAGGAGATGAAAAACTGTTTTTT
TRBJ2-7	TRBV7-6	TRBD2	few	CASSSGTSVYEQYF	TGTGCCAGCAGCTCCGGGACTAGCGTTTACGAGCAGTACTTC
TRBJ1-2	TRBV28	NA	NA	CANRGQDMAGYTF	TGTGCCAACCGGGGCCAGGACATGGCTGGCTACACCTTC
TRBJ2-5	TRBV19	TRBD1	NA	CASSSGGLETQYF	TGTGCCAGTAGTTCAGGGGGCCTGGAGACCCAGTACTTC
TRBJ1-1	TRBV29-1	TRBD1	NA	CSVGQGAWTEAFF	TGCAGCGTTGGGCAGGGGGCATGGACTGAAGCTTTCTTT
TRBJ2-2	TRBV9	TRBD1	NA	CASSVATTGRGTGELFF	TGTGCCAGCAGCGTAGCTACGACAGGGAGAGGTACCGGGGAGCTGTTTTTT
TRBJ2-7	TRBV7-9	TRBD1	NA	CASSLSRGRDEQYF	TGTGCCAGCAGCTTAAGCAGGGGGCGTGACGAGCAGTACTTC
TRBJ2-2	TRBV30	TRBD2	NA	CAWSFGGANTGELFF	TGTGCCTGGAGTTTCGGGGGGGCGAACACCGGGGAGCTGTTTTTT
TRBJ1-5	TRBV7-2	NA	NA	CASSLGTSQFQPQHF	TGTGCCAGCAGCTTAGGGACTTCCCAGTTTCAGCCCCAGCATTTT
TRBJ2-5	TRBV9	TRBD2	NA	CASSRKVSGTTQETQYF	TGTGCCAGCAGTCGAAAAGTGAGCGGGACGACCCAAGAGACCCAGTACTTC
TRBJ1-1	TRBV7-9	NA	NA	CASSLVPMEAFF	TGTGCCAGCAGCTTAGTTCCCATGGAAGCTTTCTTT
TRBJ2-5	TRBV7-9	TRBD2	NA	CASSHLGTSGQETQYF	TGTGCCAGCAGCCACCTTGGAACTAGCGGGCAAGAGACCCAGTACTTC
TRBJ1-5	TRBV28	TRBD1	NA	CASSLSGTGGYQPQHF	TGTGCCAGCAGCCTATCCGGGACAGGGGGCTATCAGCCCCAGCATTTT
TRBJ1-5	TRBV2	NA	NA	CASTQGNQPQHF	TGTGCCAGCACTCAGGGTAATCAGCCCCAGCATTTT
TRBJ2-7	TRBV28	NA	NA	CASSGDKAPYEQYF	TGTGCCAGCAGTGGTGACAAAGCACCCTACGAGCAGTACTTC